This T cell receptor beta chain was found in a study of blood T cell repertoires in COVID-19 (dated by TCRdb to the early 2020s). Regarding the research as a whole: Samples covering the acute and convalescent phases of COVID-19 were provided by collaborators in the United States, Italy and Spain. Sample metadata almost always included a de-identified subject ID, COVID-19 status, age in years and sex. The prospective study material was composed of cDNA or gDNA derived from T cells, B-cell-depleted T cells, or PBMCs. HLA class I and class II types, where available, came from metadata supplied by the sample provider rather than from assay-based typing. Samples came from the ongoing ImmuneRACE study (first 160 participants) plus 1,254 subjects from 6 global collaborators. The repertoires were released in a freely available public database intended as a resource for research on the immune response to SARS-CoV-2. The dataset comprised deeply sampled blood TCRbeta repertoires from subjects exposed to, actively infected with, or recovered from COVID-19. Broader findings and caveats from the paper: Clinical and demographic metadata were provided uncurated, with the amount varying by source and participant.

To note about this clone: Its antigen target is currently unknown. No base quality values were provided; no much bigger clone lies one nucleotide off.

Its CDR3 holds 13 amino acids, cysteine through phenylalanine. Only the CDR3 portion is preserved as DNA: 39 bases, with reading frame beginning at the first base. V gives up 8 bases and J gives up 5 bases, and the segment between their germline ends measures 15 bases. According to the germline V gene (reference sequence), CDR1 reads SEHNR and CDR2 reads FQNEAQ. The collaborating institutions used their own protocols to collect whole blood in K2EDTA tubes. For TCRbeta analysis, collaborator samples were shipped as frozen whole blood, as isolated PBMCs, or as DNA extracted from either sample type. TCRbeta CDR3 regions were amplified from genomic DNA using the immunoSEQ Assay, a bias-controlled multiplex PCR. In the paper's pipeline: The number of nucleated cells in each sample was estimated from the amplification of reference gene primers within the assay. Sequence reads were collapsed and filtered to measure the absolute abundance of every unique TCRbeta CDR3 rearrangement. Productive Simpson clonality was computed per sample as the square root of Simpson's diversity index over productive rearrangements. TCRdb stores this immuneACCESS table with in-frame sequences only. Part of the clones is absent; in the studies checked, under half of the shortfall reflects unresolved V genes, and no reason is known for the rest. That table gives V, J and clone size, and the DNA gave D and trimming. In this sample the table shows more than 200,000 clones, approximately 85% of which occur a single time. The ten biggest clones cover around 0.67% of the sample.

The sample comprised peripheral blood. Recombination linked TRBV7-9 to TRBJ1-2; TRBD1 could be the D gene, as 5 bases match. This TCR was recovered from a human donor in a cohort sampled during active COVID-19. At the DNA level, the sequence is TGTGCCAGCGCTACAGGTCTTTCTTATGGCTACACCTTC. This yields the protein CASATGLSYGYTF.